What follows is one T cell receptor (beta chain) and its context. The sample is drawn from a study of T cell responses to AZD1222 COVID-19 vaccine. V was clipped by 4 bases and J by 8 bases; unmatched bases: 6. This CDR3 spans 15 amino acids. Germline V gene lookup returns CDR1 SGHDN and CDR2 FVKESK. Produced via immunoSEQ multiplex PCR; TCRdb's table is partial and in-frame only. The table shows approximately 150,000 clones, with 90% to 95% occurring only once. This chain links TRBV14 with TRBJ2-1, with 12 positions matching TRBD2. The clonotype originates from an adult in good health. Sample: peripheral blood, taken on day 0 of MenACWY control vaccination. The CDR3 region has the DNA TGTGCCAGCAGCCTGGGACTAGCGGGTGGTGATGAGCAGTTCTTC. Amino acids: CASSLGLAGGDEQFF.